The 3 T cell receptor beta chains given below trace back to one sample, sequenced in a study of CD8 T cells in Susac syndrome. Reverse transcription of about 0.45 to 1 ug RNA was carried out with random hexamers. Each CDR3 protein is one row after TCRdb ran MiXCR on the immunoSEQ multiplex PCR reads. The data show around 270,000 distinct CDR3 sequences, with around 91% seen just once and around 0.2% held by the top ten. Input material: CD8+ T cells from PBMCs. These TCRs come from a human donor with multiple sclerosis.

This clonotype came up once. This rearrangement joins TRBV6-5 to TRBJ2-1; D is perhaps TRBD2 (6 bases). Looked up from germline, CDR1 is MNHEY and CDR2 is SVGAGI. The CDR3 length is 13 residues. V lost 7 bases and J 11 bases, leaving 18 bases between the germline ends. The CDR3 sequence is CASNSGAGLQQFF. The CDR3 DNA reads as TGTGCCAGCAATTCCGGGGCGGGACTCCAGCAGTTCTTC.

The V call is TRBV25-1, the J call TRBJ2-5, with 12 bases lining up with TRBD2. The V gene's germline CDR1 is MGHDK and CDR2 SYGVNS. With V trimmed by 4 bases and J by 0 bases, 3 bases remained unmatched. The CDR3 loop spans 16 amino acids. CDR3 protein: CASSAGTSGYQETQYF. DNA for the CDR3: TGTGCCAGCAGTGCAGGGACTAGCGGGTACCAAGAGACCCAGTACTTC.

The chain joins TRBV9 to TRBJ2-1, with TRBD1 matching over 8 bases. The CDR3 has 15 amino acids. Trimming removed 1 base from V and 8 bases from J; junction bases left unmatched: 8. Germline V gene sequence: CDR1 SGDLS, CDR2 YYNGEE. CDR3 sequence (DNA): TGTGCCAGCAGCGTACAGGGGGCGGGATTGGATGAGCAGTTCTTC. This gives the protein CASSVQGAGLDEQFF.